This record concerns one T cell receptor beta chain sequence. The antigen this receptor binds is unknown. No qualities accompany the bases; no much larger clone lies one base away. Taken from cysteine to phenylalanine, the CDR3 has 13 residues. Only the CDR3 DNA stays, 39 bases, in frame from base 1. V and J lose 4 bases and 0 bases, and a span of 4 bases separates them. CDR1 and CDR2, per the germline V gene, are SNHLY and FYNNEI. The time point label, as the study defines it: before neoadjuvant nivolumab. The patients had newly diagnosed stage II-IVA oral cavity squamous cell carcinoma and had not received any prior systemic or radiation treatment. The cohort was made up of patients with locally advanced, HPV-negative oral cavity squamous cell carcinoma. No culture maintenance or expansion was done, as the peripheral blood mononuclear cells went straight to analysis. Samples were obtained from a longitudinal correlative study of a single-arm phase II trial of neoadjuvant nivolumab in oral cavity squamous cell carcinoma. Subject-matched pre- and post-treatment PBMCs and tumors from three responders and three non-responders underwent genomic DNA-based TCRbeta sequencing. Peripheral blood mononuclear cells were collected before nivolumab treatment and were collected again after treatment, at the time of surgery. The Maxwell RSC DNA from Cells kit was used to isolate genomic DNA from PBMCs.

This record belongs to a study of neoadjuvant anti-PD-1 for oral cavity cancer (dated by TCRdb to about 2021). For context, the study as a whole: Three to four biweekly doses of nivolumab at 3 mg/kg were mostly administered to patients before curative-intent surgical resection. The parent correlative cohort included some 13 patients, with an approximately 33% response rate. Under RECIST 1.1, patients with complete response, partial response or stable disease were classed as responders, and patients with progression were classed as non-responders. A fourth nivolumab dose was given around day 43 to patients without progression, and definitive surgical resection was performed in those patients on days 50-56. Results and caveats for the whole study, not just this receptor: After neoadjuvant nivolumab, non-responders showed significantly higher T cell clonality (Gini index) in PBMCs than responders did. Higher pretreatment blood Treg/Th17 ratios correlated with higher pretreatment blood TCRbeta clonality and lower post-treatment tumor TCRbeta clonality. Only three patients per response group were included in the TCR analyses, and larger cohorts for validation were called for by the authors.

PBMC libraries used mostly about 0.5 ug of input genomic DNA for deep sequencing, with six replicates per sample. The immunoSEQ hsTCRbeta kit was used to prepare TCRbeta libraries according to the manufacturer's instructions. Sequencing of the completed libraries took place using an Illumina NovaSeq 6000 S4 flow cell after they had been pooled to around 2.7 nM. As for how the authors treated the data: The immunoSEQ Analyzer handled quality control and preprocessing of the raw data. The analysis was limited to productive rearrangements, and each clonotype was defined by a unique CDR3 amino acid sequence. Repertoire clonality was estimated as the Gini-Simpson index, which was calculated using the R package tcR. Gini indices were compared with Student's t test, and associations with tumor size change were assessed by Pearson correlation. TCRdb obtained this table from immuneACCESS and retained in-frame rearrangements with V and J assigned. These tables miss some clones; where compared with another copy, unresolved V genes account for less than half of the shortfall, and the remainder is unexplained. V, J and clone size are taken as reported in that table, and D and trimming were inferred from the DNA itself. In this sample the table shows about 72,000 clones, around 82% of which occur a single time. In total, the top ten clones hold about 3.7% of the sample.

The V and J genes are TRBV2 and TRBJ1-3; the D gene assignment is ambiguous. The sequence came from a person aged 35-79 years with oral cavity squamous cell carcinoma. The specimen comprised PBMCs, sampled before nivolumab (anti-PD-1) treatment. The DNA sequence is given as TGTGCCAGCAGTGGGGGCTCTGGAAACACCATATATTTT. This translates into CASSGGSGNTIYF.